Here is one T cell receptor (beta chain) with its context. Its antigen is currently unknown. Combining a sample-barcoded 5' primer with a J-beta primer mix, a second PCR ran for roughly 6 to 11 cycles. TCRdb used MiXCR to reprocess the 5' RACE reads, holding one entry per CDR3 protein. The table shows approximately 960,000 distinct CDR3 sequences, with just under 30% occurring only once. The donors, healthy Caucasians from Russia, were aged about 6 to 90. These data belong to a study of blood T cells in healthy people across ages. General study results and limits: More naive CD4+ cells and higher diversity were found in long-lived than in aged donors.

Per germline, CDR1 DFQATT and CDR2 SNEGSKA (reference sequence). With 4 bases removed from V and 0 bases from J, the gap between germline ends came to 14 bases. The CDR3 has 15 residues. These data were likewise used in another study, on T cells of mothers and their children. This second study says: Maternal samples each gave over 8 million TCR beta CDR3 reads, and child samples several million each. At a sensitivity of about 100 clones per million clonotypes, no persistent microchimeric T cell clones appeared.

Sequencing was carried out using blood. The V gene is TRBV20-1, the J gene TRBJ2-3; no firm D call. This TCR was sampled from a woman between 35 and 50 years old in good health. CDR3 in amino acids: CSAKDFTTSTDTQYF. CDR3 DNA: TGCAGTGCTAAAGATTTCACAACTAGCACAGATACGCAGTATTTT.